This T cell receptor (beta chain) is from a study of CD8+CD57+ T cells in acquired aplastic anemia. In the study overall: The study obtained an average of about 3.2 ug of DNA from sorted CD4+ and CD8+ cells.

This clonotype occurred many times. The V gene's germline CDR1 is SNHLY and CDR2 FYNNEI. The CDR3 consists of 14 residues. V gave up 5 bases and J gave up 5 bases; unmatched junction bases: 3. According to the study, genomic DNA was the template for TCR beta VDJ and CDR3 profiling. TCRdb fed the reads into MiXCR, producing one record per CDR3 protein. Of around 500,000 distinct CDR3 sequences listed, less than 35% are singletons. Flow cytometry had shown expanded CD8+CD57+ cells in the patients chosen for sequencing. This receptor was obtained from a human donor with aplastic anemia. This chain connects TRBV2 to TRBJ1-6; 7 positions agree with TRBD1. The specimen sequenced was sorted CD4+, CD8+, or CD8+CD57+ T cells (not recorded which) from PBMCs. The CDR3 DNA sequence: TGTGCCAGCAGTCCACAGGGGAATAATTCACCCCTCCACTTT. Its translation is CASSPQGNNSPLHF. Full variable domain (remainder filled in from reference TRBV2 and TRBJ1-6): EPEVTQTPSHQVTQMGQEVILRCVPISNHLYFYWYRQILGQKVEFLVSFYNNEISEKSEIFDDQFSVERPDGSNFTLKIRSTKLEDSAMYFCASSPQGNNSPLHFGNGTRLTVT.